The 24 T cell receptor beta chains reported below all come from one sample, sequenced in a study of control samples from healthy donors and cancer patients. TCRdb keeps only in-frame clones here, not all; method: immunoSEQ multiplex PCR. The sample holds some 57,000 clones, approximately 95% seen once. Material for sequencing was blood. Receptors originate from a woman between 25 and 40 years old in good health.

The rearrangement joins TRBV9 to TRBJ2-1, with TRBD1 identical over 8 bases. Germline V gene lookup returns CDR1 SGDLS and CDR2 YYNGEE. The V segment lost 3 bases and the J segment 5 bases; nucleotides outside the gene matches: 10. The CDR3 runs to 16 residues. The CDR3 DNA follows: TGTGCCAGCAGCGGGGGACAGGATCCTCCTAACAATGAGCAGTTCTTC. Its translation: CASSGGQDPPNNEQFF.

V is TRBV2 and J is TRBJ1-2; the D is unclear. V lost 6 bases and J lost 4, with 15 bases in between. The CDR3 is 14 amino acids. Per the germline V gene, CDR1 is SNHLY and CDR2 is FYNNEI. CDR3 protein: CASSRDLGLYGYTF. CDR3 nucleotides: TGTGCCAGCAGCCGTGACCTAGGGCTCTATGGCTACACCTTC.

The J gene is TRBJ1-1, the V gene TRBV24-1, with 7 positions matching TRBD1. The CDR3 sequence is 15 residues long. Trimming cost V 1 base and J 5 bases; bases outside gene matches: 6. CDR1 KGHDR and CDR2 SFDVKD come from the germline V gene. CDR3 in amino acids: CATSDFLNRGTEAFF. The CDR3 region has the DNA TGTGCCACCAGTGATTTTCTGAACAGGGGTACTGAAGCTTTCTTT.

The CDR3 loop is CASSSLVDRGTEAFF. The CDR3 DNA reads as TGTGCCAGCAGTTCCCTCGTTGACAGGGGCACTGAAGCTTTCTTT. The chain joins TRBV6-6 to TRBJ1-1, with 8 bases matching TRBD1. CDR1 and CDR2 from the germline V gene are MNHNY and SVGAGI (reference sequence). The length of the CDR3 is 15 residues. The V gene end was trimmed by 4 bases and the J gene end by 4 bases; junction bases not matched to a gene: 8.

This clone was seen just once. The CDR3 nucleotides read TGTGCCAGCAGACCAGGACAGGGTGAGGAAAAACTGTTTTTT. This encodes CASRPGQGEEKLFF. The chain recombines TRBV7-9 with TRBJ1-4; 8 bases agree with TRBD1. CDR1 and CDR2 from the germline V gene are SEHNR and FQNEAQ (reference sequence). Trimming at V came to 6 bases and at J to 8 bases, leaving 8 bases not matched to a gene. The CDR3 contains 14 residues.

This clone was seen a single time. The chain combines TRBV5-1 with TRBJ2-3; TRBD2 is a possible D gene (6 bases). The ends were cut back, 1 base at V and 2 bases at J, with 17 bases in the middle. The CDR3 consists of 17 residues. CDR1 is SGHRS and CDR2 is YFSETQ in the germline V gene. CDR3 DNA: TGCGCCAGCAGCTTGCGGTTTCAGCGGGCATCCACAGATACGCAGTATTTT. The encoded protein is CASSLRFQRASTDTQYF. The entire variable domain, with the rest obtained from reference TRBV5-1 and TRBJ2-3, is as follows: KAGVTQTPRYLIKTRGQQVTLSCSPISGHRSVSWYQQTPGQGLQFLFEYFSETQRNKGNFPGRFSGRQFSNSRSEMNVSTLELGDSALYLCASSLRFQRASTDTQYFGPGTRLTVL.

The rearrangement links TRBV5-6 to TRBJ1-6; possible D gene TRBD1, 6 bases. Trimming left V 3 bases short and J 6 bases short, with 16 bases between. The V gene's germline CDR1 is SGHDT and CDR2 YYEEEE. This CDR3 is built from 16 residues. The CDR3 nucleotides are TGTGCCAGCAGCTCTTCCTTGACAGGTTTTAATTCACCCCTCCACTTT. Protein product: CASSSSLTGFNSPLHF.

This clone was seen only once. The CDR3 sequence is CASIRTATYEQYF. CDR3 nucleotides: TGTGCCAGCATCAGGACAGCCACGTACGAGCAGTACTTC. The V and J genes are TRBV12-3 or TRBV12-4 and TRBJ2-7, with D perhaps TRBD1 (6 bases). The CDR3 sequence is 13 residues long. Trimming took off 7 bases at V and 4 bases at J, with 14 bases between the two ends.

This chain connects TRBV28 to TRBJ1-5; D unclear. V lost 7 bases and J 0 bases, leaving 4 bases between the germline ends. The V gene's germline CDR1 is MDHEN and CDR2 SYDVKM. The length of the CDR3 is 12 residues. For the CDR3, the DNA is TGTGCCAGCAAGGTTAGCAATCAGCCCCAGCATTTT. It encodes CASKVSNQPQHF. Supplemented by reference TRBV28 and TRBJ1-5, the full variable domain reads DVKVTQSSRYLVKRTGEKVFLECVQDMDHENMFWYRQDPGLGLRLIYFSYDVKMKEKGDIPEGYSVSREKKERFSLILESASTNQTSMYLCASKVSNQPQHFGDGTRLSIL.

V usage is TRBV27 and J usage is TRBJ2-7; 7 bases line up with TRBD2. The germline CDR1 and CDR2 sequences are MNHEY and SMNVEV (reference sequence). V lost 1 base to trimming and J lost 11 bases; unmatched junction nucleotides: 11. CDR3 size: 14 residues. The CDR3 region is CASSLLRFGGREYF. The CDR3 nucleotides are TGTGCCAGCAGTTTATTGAGGTTTGGTGGGAGGGAGTACTTC.

The chain recombines TRBV27 with TRBJ1-4, with D unresolved. Trimming removed 3 bases at V and 1 base at J, with 6 bases between. The CDR3 totals 14 residues. Germline V gene lookup returns CDR1 MNHEY and CDR2 SMNVEV (reference sequence). The CDR3: CASSFRGTNEKLFF. CDR3 nucleotides: TGTGCCAGCAGTTTCCGGGGAACTAATGAAAAACTGTTTTTT.

J is TRBJ2-3 and V is TRBV3-1 (or the pseudogene TRBV3-2), with 9 nucleotides matching TRBD2. The CDR3 loop spans 15 amino acids. CDR1 and CDR2 (germline): LGHDT, YNNKEL (reference sequence). J was trimmed by 6 bases and V by 2 bases; bases with no gene match: 6. The CDR3 reads CASSQSGAGGDTQYF. CDR3 nucleotide sequence: TGTGCCAGCAGCCAATCTGGAGCGGGGGGCGATACGCAGTATTTT.

The chain couples TRBV19 to TRBJ2-1, with D perhaps matching TRBD1 (5 bases). The ends were cut back, 8 bases at V and 0 bases at J, with 8 bases in the middle. Germline values: CDR1 LNHDA, CDR2 SQIVND (reference sequence). The CDR3 consists of 13 residues. In DNA form, the CDR3 reads TGTGCCAGTGGGGCGGACTCCTACAATGAGCAGTTCTTC. Translation gives CASGADSYNEQFF.

V is TRBV27 and J is TRBJ2-3, with 14 bases that match TRBD2. The CDR3 consists of 15 residues. The trim removed 7 bases at V and 3 bases at J, leaving 3 bases unmatched. CDR1 MNHEY and CDR2 SMNVEV come from the germline V gene (reference sequence). CDR3 sequence (DNA): TGTGCCAGCACTGGACTAGCGGGAGGTACAGATACGCAGTATTTT. The encoded protein is CASTGLAGGTDTQYF.

V gene TRBV19 combines with J gene TRBJ1-1; tentative D call: TRBD1 (5 bases). The V end was cut by 5 bases, the J end by 3 bases, with 19 bases between. Germline V gives CDR1 LNHDA, CDR2 SQIVND (reference sequence). The CDR3 is 16 amino acids. CDR3 nucleotide sequence: TGTGCCAGTAGTGTCTCCGGGACCCTTCTGGACACTGAAGCTTTCTTT. As protein: CASSVSGTLLDTEAFF.

J is TRBJ2-6 and V is TRBV5-1; D gene unclear. Trimming took 2 bases from V and 0 from J, leaving 15 bases between them. The CDR3 is made up of 18 amino acids. Germline V gene lookup returns CDR1 SGHRS and CDR2 YFSETQ. The CDR3 region has the DNA TGCGCCAGCAGCTTCTGGAGTGGCGTCTCCTCTGGGGCCAACGTCCTGACTTTC. This sequence encodes CASSFWSGVSSGANVLTF.

This chain links TRBV28 with TRBJ1-5; D gene unclear. The V gene's germline CDR1 is MDHEN and CDR2 SYDVKM. With 5 bases removed from V and 6 bases from J, the gap between germline ends came to 11 bases. The CDR3 has 13 amino acids. This CDR3 is CASSPDQVQPQHF. CDR3 bases: TGTGCCAGCAGTCCAGATCAGGTTCAGCCCCAGCATTTT.

This sequence joins TRBV12-3 or TRBV12-4 and TRBJ1-2, with D possibly matching TRBD1 (6 bases). Trimming cost V 6 bases and J 1 base, with 9 bases left between them. The CDR3 sequence is 13 residues long. CDR3 DNA sequence: TGTGCCAGCAGACCGGACAGTAACTATGGCTACACCTTC. Its protein product is CASRPDSNYGYTF.

This chain uses TRBV28 with TRBJ1-5; 7 nucleotides line up with TRBD1. CDR3 length: 14 residues. With V trimmed by 6 bases and J by 2 bases, 4 bases remained unmatched. Germline V gives CDR1 MDHEN, CDR2 SYDVKM. The CDR3 coding sequence is TGTGCCAGCAGATACAGGGGAGGCAATCAGCCCCAGCATTTT. It codes for CASRYRGGNQPQHF.

The rearrangement links TRBV2 to TRBJ2-7; TRBD2 aligns across 9 bases. This CDR3 has 16 residues. J was trimmed by 2 bases and V by 4 bases; bases with no gene match: 9. Germline CDR1 and CDR2: SNHLY and FYNNEI. The CDR3 coding sequence is TGTGCCAGCAGTGGGGCTAGGACTAGCGTCACCTACGAGCAGTACTTC. This translates into CASSGARTSVTYEQYF.

This rearrangement joins TRBV10-2 to TRBJ1-2; a possible D gene is TRBD1 (5 bases). The CDR3 extends over 14 amino acids. Germline V gives CDR1 WSHSY, CDR2 SAAADI. V was trimmed by 6 bases and J by 4 bases, leaving 15 bases between them. Written as DNA, the CDR3 is TGCGCCAGCAGCGGTGAGGGGCGGGGCTATGGCTACACCTTC. Protein: CASSGEGRGYGYTF.

Only one count was recorded for this clone. V is TRBV6-1 and J is TRBJ2-1; D might be TRBD1 or TRBD2, each matching 5 bases. This CDR3 has 15 amino acids. CDR1 is MNHNS, CDR2 SASEGT, per germline. V lost 1 base, J lost 9 bases, and 16 bases lay in between. This chain's CDR3 is CASSEGDGMRGEQFF. CDR3 in DNA: TGTGCCAGCAGTGAAGGGGACGGGATGCGTGGTGAGCAGTTCTTC.

The CDR3 nucleotides read TGTGCCAGCAGCCAAGATCTTCTGGGGGCCAAAAACATTCAGTACTTC. Residues: CASSQDLLGAKNIQYF. The V and J genes are TRBV3-1 (or the pseudogene TRBV3-2) and TRBJ2-4; no reliable D call. V was clipped by 0 bases and J by 1 base, with 10 bases between them. Germline V CDR1 and CDR2: LGHDT, YNNKEL (reference sequence). This CDR3 region has 16 residues.

This clone was detected a few times. The chain carries TRBV11-2 and TRBJ2-1; no definite D call. The CDR3 has 13 amino acids. Looked up from germline, CDR1 is SGHAT and CDR2 is FQNNGV. Trimming pared 3 bases from V and 7 bases from J, leaving 10 bases between. CDR3: CASSLSHGNEQFF. The CDR3 bases are TGTGCCAGCAGCTTGTCCCATGGGAATGAGCAGTTCTTC.